The 14 T cell receptor beta chains in this list originate from one sample, sequenced in a study of T-cell memory formation after mild COVID-19. TCRdb reprocessed the 5' RACE reads via MiXCR and lists one record per CDR3 protein. The sample has about 200,000 distinct CDR3 sequences, approximately 10% seen once. Specimen: PBMCs or a T cell subset sorted from them (not recorded which). The receptors here all came from a man aged 18 to 30 who had mild COVID-19 (a few samples of this study predate the infection). Cell type and time point are not known.

The chain has TRBV6-2 or TRBV6-3 and TRBJ1-6; D gene unclear. The CDR3 has 11 residues. Trimming removed 6 bases from V and 7 bases from J, with 4 bases in between. Germline V gene sequence: CDR1 MNHEY, CDR2 SVGEGT. CDR3 nucleotide sequence: TGTGCCAGCAGCCGGAATTCACCCCTCCACTTT. Encoded protein: CASSRNSPLHF.

The rearrangement uses TRBV5-1 and TRBJ2-3; TRBD2 matches 11 bases. The trim removed 0 bases at V and 6 bases at J, leaving 9 bases unmatched. CDR1 is SGHRS and CDR2 is YFSETQ in the germline V gene. The CDR3 contains 17 residues. The CDR3 sequence: CASSLEVAGGPGDTQYF. For the CDR3, the DNA is TGCGCCAGCAGCTTGGAGGTAGCGGGGGGGCCTGGTGATACGCAGTATTTT.

A few counts support this clonotype. This chain joins TRBV4-3 and TRBJ2-6, with a weak D call TRBD1 (6 bases). V lost 0 bases and J 2 bases, leaving 8 bases between the germline ends. CDR1 and CDR2 (germline): LGHNA, YSLEER. This CDR3 is built from 16 residues. The CDR3 here is CASSQDWGPGANVLTF. In DNA form, the CDR3 reads TGCGCCAGCAGCCAAGATTGGGGGCCTGGGGCCAACGTCCTGACTTTC.

V usage is TRBV18 and J usage is TRBJ1-4, with no clear D. Germline V gene lookup returns CDR1 KGHSH and CDR2 LQKENI. This CDR3 has 11 amino acids. V lost 9 bases, J lost 7 bases, and 9 bases lay in between. The CDR3: CASWEGEKLFF. DNA for the CDR3: TGTGCCAGTTGGGAAGGTGAAAAACTGTTTTTT.

This clonotype has a count of ten or more. The rearrangement uses TRBV10-3 and TRBJ2-3, with a tentative D call TRBD2 (6 bases). From germline, CDR1 is ENHRY and CDR2 SYGVKD. This CDR3 spans 17 amino acids. With 1 base removed from V and 1 base from J, the gap between germline ends came to 15 bases. CDR3 residues: CAISEFSGDEGTDTQYF. The DNA of the CDR3 is TGTGCCATCAGTGAGTTTAGCGGAGACGAGGGCACAGATACGCAGTATTTT.

CDR3 sequence: CASRGQGATKALTGELFF. CDR3 sequence (DNA): TGTGCCAGCAGAGGGCAGGGGGCTACCAAGGCATTGACCGGGGAGCTGTTTTTT. The chain couples TRBV6-2 or TRBV6-3 to TRBJ2-2, with 8 bases aligning to TRBD1. The CDR3 consists of 18 residues. The ends lost 6 bases at V and 5 bases at J; junction bases unmatched: 17. Germline assignment: CDR1 MNHEY and CDR2 SVGEGT.

The table lists this clonotype with many counts. DNA of the CDR3: TGCGCCAGCAGCTTGGGGGGGACAGGGAGCTCCTACGAGCAGTACGTC. This sequence encodes CASSLGGTGSSYEQYV. The rearrangement joins TRBV5-1 to TRBJ2-7; 9 bases align to TRBD1. CDR1 is SGHRS and CDR2 is YFSETQ in the germline V gene. With 0 bases clipped from V and 0 bases from J, the junction kept 4 bases outside the gene matches. CDR3 length equals 16 residues.

This clonotype turned up a few times. The rearrangement joins TRBV20-1 to TRBJ1-1; D not certain. Trimming pared 4 bases from V and 1 base from J, leaving 16 bases between. The germline gives CDR1 DFQATT, CDR2 SNEGSKA (reference sequence). The CDR3 is made up of 15 amino acids. Written as DNA, the CDR3 is TGCAGTGCTACCCAACCGACGGACTGGAACACTGAAGCTTTCTTT. It specifies CSATQPTDWNTEAFF.

This clonotype was observed a handful of times. The chain links TRBV7-9 to TRBJ2-7; D is undetermined. V dropped 3 bases and J dropped 2 bases, with 11 bases sitting between them. The CDR3 length is 14 residues. Germline CDR1 reads SEHNR; CDR2 reads FQNEAQ (reference sequence). CDR3: CASSFAGGTYEQYV. In DNA form, the CDR3 reads TGTGCCAGCAGCTTTGCCGGCGGCACCTACGAGCAGTACGTC.

The gene calls are TRBV19 and TRBJ1-5, with D possibly matching TRBD1 (5 bases). This CDR3 contains 15 residues. Trimming removed 3 bases from V and 5 bases from J, with 14 bases in between. The germline CDR1 and CDR2 sequences are LNHDA and SQIVND (reference sequence). The CDR3 sequence: CASSMFVRGDQPQHF. The CDR3 DNA reads as TGTGCCAGTAGTATGTTTGTGAGAGGGGATCAGCCCCAGCATTTT.

The chain is built from TRBV20-1 and TRBJ1-2, with 7 bases that match TRBD1. The CDR3 covers 12 residues. The germline V gene encodes CDR1 DFQATT and CDR2 SNEGSKA (reference sequence). The V gene end was trimmed by 4 bases and the J gene end by 4 bases; junction bases not matched to a gene: 3. The CDR3, as DNA: TGCAGTGCTACCCCAGGGGGCTATGGCTACACCTTC. This sequence encodes CSATPGGYGYTF.

The chain carries TRBV5-6 and TRBJ1-2; no reliable D call. The CDR3 has 13 amino acids. Germline V CDR1 and CDR2: SGHDT, YYEEEE. V was pared by 0 bases and J by 6 bases, with 9 bases between. The CDR3 loop reads CASSLEVRNGYTF. The CDR3 coding sequence is TGTGCCAGCAGCTTGGAGGTCAGGAATGGCTACACCTTC.

This clonotype appeared a few times. The J gene is TRBJ2-7, the V gene TRBV6-5; D gene unclear. CDR3 length equals 14 residues. V lost 0 bases and J 2 bases, leaving 8 bases between the germline ends. From germline, CDR1 is MNHEY and CDR2 SVGAGI. CDR3 residues: CASSYSGPPYEQYF. The CDR3 DNA sequence: TGTGCCAGCAGTTACTCGGGCCCTCCCTACGAGCAGTACTTC.

This clonotype was found many times. V and J are TRBV12-3 or TRBV12-4 and TRBJ1-5; D is uncertain. The germline V and J ends were trimmed by 6 bases and 5 bases, with 11 bases remaining between them. The CDR3 length is 13 residues. DNA of the CDR3: TGTGCCAGCAGCCCGAGTCCCGATCAGCCCCAGCATTTT. Protein sequence: CASSPSPDQPQHF.